What follows is one TCR beta chain and its context. What this receptor recognizes is not known. No base qualities exist here, and no much larger clone lies one base off it. All of the isolated RNA was reverse transcribed with the High Capacity cDNA Reverse Transcription Kit, so expressed TCRB transcripts were sequenced. Naive, central memory and regulatory T cell samples underwent deep immunoSEQ sequencing, averaging about 3.3 million total reads per sample. Sorted cells were lysed in RLT buffer and RNA was extracted with DNase-treated RNeasy Micro or Mini kits, depending on cell number. To prevent cross-contamination, every cell subset was processed on its own, while patient and healthy donor samples were processed together. Using the immunoSEQ multiplex PCR, TCRB sequences were amplified from cDNA into 87-bp fragments spanning the CDR3 region. Sequencing of the amplicons was performed on the Illumina HiSeq platform. The paper's processing steps were these. Synthetic template baselines were used to correct PCR bias computationally, reads within Hamming distance 2 were collapsed together, and singletons that could not be merged were discarded. By aligning reads against IMGT, V, D and J genes, CDR3 length, and insertions or deletions at six rearrangement sites were assigned. Within each subset, clonotype counts were normalized to the number of sorted cells before true diversity and Gini coefficients were calculated with the tcR R package. Repertoire sharing was quantified using the overlap coefficient calculated on TCRB nucleotide sequences. The source is immuneACCESS, and TCRdb retained only in-frame sequences with V and J called. Part of the clones is not carried over; for the studies checked, unresolved V genes explain less than half of this, and the remainder is unexplained. V, J and clone size reflect that table, while D and trimming were determined from the DNA. The sample table holds 60,000 to 75,000 clones, of which almost 50% were seen once. The ten most abundant clones make up roughly 0.7% of the sample.

Each donor gave one peripheral blood draw, averaging approximately 120 mL, which was collected into heparinised tubes. Naive, central memory, regulatory and stem cell-like memory CD4+ T cells were sorted on a BD FACSAria II using a panel including CD45RO, CCR7, CD25, CD127, CD95 and CD27. All sorted populations exceeded 98% purity. Right away, PBMCs were isolated by Lymphoprep density gradient centrifugation and were stained directly, with no culture step. So that batch effects would be minimized, each experiment stained and sorted samples in pairs, pairing one healthy donor with one patient. This sample was included in a study of beta chain features in type 1 diabetes (dated by TCRdb to 2016 to 2019). Regarding the study in general: Mean age, gender distribution, total cell number and subset yield were not different between patients and healthy donors. A total of roughly 99 million sorted cells were examined across all samples, and the number of cells per subset was strongly correlated with RNA yield. The study compared TCRB repertoires of sorted circulating CD4+ T cell subsets between recently diagnosed type 1 diabetes patients and matched healthy donors. Regulatory and stem cell-like memory subsets were obtained from only 8 patients and roughly 8 healthy donors, while naive and central memory subsets were obtained from all 30 or so donors. What the authors observed across the whole study: Because the HLA sub-analyses included only small numbers of individuals, any influence of HLA type on TCRB rearrangement was left unresolved. At VDJ recombination sites, type 1 diabetes patients had fewer insertions and more deleted nucleotides, which implies abnormalities in thymic rearrangement. Because cDNA rather than genomic DNA was sequenced, highly expressing activated cells could have been over-represented, although no difference in activation and CD3 levels was found between groups. PCR might favor shorter templates, but patient and control samples were amplified and corrected together, so any skew would affect both groups equally. Naive, central memory and regulatory TCRB repertoires appeared to be more similar among patients than among healthy donors. In all four CD4+ subsets, TCRB CDR3 length was moderately but significantly shorter in type 1 diabetes patients.

The clonotype originates from a man aged 25 to 40 with type 1 diabetes. Specimen: central memory CD4+ T cells from blood.

This receptor carries the CDR3 CASSLALSGTSTDTQYF. The DNA is TGTGCCAGCAGCTTGGCCCTCAGCGGGACTAGCACAGATACGCAGTATTTT. The V and J genes are TRBV5-8 and TRBJ2-3; TRBD2 agrees with 7 junctional bases. The CDR3 sequence holds 17 residues, the cysteine and phenylalanine included. The only DNA kept is the CDR3, 51 bases in frame from the first base. Germline trimming amounts to 0 bases on V and 0 bases on J, with 7 as the count of junction bases outside the gene matches. Taken from the germline V gene, the CDR1 and CDR2 loops are SGHTS and YDEGEE.